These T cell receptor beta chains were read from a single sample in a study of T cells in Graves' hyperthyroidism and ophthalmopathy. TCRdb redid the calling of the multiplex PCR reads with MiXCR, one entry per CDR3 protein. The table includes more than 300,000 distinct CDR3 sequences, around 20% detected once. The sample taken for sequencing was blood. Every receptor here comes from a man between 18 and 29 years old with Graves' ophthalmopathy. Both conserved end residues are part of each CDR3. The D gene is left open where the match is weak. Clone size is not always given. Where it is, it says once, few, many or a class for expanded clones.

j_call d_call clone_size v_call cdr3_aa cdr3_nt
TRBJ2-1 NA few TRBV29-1 CSVEVRGAPYNEQFF TGCAGCGTTGAAGTTCGGGGGGCCCCCTACAATGAGCAGTTCTTC
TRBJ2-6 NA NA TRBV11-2 CASSLSGLLSGANVLTF TGTGCCAGCAGCTTGTCAGGGCTCCTCTCTGGGGCCAACGTCCTGACTTTC
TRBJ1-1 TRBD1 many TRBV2 CASREQGCAAFF TGTGCCAGCAGGGAACAGGGGTGTGCGGCTTTCTTT
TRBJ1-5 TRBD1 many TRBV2 CASRIVQGAESQPQHF TGTGCCAGCAGGATAGTCCAGGGGGCTGAGAGTCAGCCCCAGCATTTT
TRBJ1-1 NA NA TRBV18 CASSPGIPIVGTEAFF TGTGCCAGCTCACCCGGGATCCCGATTGTGGGTACTGAAGCTTTCTTT
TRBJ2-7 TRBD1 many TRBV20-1 CSARAPDRGRSYEQYF TGCAGTGCTAGAGCTCCGGACAGGGGCAGGTCCTACGAGCAGTACTTC
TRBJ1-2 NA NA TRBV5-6 CASSFPGVKDYGYTF TGTGCCAGCAGCTTTCCAGGGGTGAAGGATTATGGCTACACCTTC
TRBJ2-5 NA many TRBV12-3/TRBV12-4 CASSRPALQETQYF TGTGCCAGCAGTCGGCCCGCGTTACAAGAGACCCAGTACTTC
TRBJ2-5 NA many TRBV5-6 CASSLFGVGTSGTQYF TGTGCCAGCAGCTTGTTTGGTGTCGGAACTTCGGGGACCCAGTACTTC
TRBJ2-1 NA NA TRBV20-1 CSASSGSSFAYEQFF TGCAGTGCTAGCTCAGGGTCCTCCTTCGCCTACGAGCAGTTCTTC
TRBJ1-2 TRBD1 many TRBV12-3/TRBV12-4 CASSSHQGGYGYTF TGTGCCAGCAGTTCCCATCAGGGGGGCTATGGCTACACCTTC
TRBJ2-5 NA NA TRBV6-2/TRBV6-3 CASRRLTQETQYF TGTGCCAGCAGGCGGCTAACCCAAGAGACCCAGTACTTC
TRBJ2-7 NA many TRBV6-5 CASSYSRGKSYYEQYF TGTGCCAGCAGTTACTCGCGCGGAAAATCCTACTACGAGCAGTACTTC
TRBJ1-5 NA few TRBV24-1 CATSDLTANQPQHF TGTGCCACCAGTGATTTAACAGCAAATCAGCCCCAGCATTTT
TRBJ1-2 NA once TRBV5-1 CTSSSTTAPRGGYTF TGCACCAGCAGCTCGACGACTGCTCCCCGCGGTGGCTACACCTTC
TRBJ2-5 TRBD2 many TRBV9 CASSASGGAFETQYF TGTGCCAGCAGCGCAAGCGGGGGGGCCTTTGAGACCCAGTACTTC
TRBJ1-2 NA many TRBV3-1 CASSQQTGNYGYTF TGTGCCAGCAGCCAACAAACAGGGAACTATGGCTACACCTTC
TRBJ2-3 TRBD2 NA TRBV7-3 CASSETGTSGRTDTQYF TGTGCCAGCAGCGAAACCGGGACTAGCGGACGCACAGATACGCAGTATTTT
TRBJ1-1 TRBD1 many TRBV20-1 CSAQSTGGAGEAFF TGCAGTGCCCAGTCGACAGGGGGCGCGGGTGAAGCTTTCTTT
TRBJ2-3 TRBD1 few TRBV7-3 CASSLTGQTYTQYF TGTGCCAGCAGCTTAACGGGACAGACATATACGCAGTATTTT
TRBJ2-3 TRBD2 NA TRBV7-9 CASSGPSGGAVTDTQYF TGTGCCAGCAGCGGCCCTAGCGGGGGGGCTGTCACAGATACGCAGTATTTT
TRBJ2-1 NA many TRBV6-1 CASSEDGVVYNEQFF TGTGCCAGCAGTGAAGATGGGGTAGTATACAATGAGCAGTTCTTC
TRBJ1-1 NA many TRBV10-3 CAISDGVLPTEAFF TGTGCCATCAGTGACGGGGTGTTGCCCACTGAAGCTTTCTTT
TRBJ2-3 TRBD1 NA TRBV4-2 CASSQDGTGLDTQYF TGTGCCAGCAGCCAAGATGGGACAGGGTTAGATACGCAGTATTTT
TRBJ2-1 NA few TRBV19 CASSVARGGFYNEQFF TGTGCCAGTAGTGTAGCCCGTGGAGGATTTTACAATGAGCAGTTCTTC
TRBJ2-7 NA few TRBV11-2 CASSLAGKPYEQYF TGTGCCAGCAGCTTAGCAGGGAAGCCCTACGAGCAGTACTTC
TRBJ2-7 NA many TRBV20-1 CSARPDRLPTYEQYF TGCAGTGCTCGTCCGGACAGACTTCCTACCTACGAGCAGTACTTC
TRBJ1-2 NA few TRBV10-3 CAISEGGGGYTF TGTGCCATCAGTGAGGGCGGTGGTGGCTACACCTTC
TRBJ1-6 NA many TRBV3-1 CASSQGDGGSPLHF TGTGCCAGCAGCCAAGGGGATGGAGGATCACCCCTCCACTTT
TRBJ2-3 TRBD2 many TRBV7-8 CASSLVPHGPGGGVTQYF TGTGCCAGCAGCTTAGTCCCTCACGGGCCCGGGGGGGGAGTTACGCAGTATTTT
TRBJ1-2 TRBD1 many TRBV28 CASSTRRQGWNGYTF TGTGCCAGCAGTACTCGCCGACAGGGCTGGAATGGCTACACCTTC
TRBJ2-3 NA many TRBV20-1 CRGLGAFGQGGTSTDTQYF TGCAGGGGCCTTGGGGCCTTTGGACAGGGAGGGACTAGCACAGATACGCAGTATTTT
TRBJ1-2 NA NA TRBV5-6 CASSLPTGVNYGYTF TGTGCCAGCAGCCTCCCGACGGGGGTCAACTATGGCTACACCTTC
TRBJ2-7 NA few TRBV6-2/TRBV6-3 CASSTGPPYEQYF TGTGCCAGCAGCACGGGACCCCCGTACGAGCAGTACTTC
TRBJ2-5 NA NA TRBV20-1 CSARTPGLTETQYF TGCAGTGCAAGAACCCCGGGGCTAACGGAGACCCAGTACTTC
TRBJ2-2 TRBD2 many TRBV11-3 CASSPGLVYGGELFF TGTGCCAGCAGCCCCGGACTAGTATATGGCGGGGAGCTGTTTTTT
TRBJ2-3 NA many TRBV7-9 CASSLWGEGLTDTQYF TGTGCCAGCAGCCTATGGGGAGAGGGGCTGACAGATACGCAGTATTTT